This is a list of T cell receptor beta chains from one sample in a study of T cell repertoires in aging, cancer and after chemotherapy. TCRdb analysed the multiplex PCR reads with MiXCR anew, one entry per CDR3 protein. The top ten hold 4.5% to 5% of the sample, which has some 8,000 distinct CDR3 sequences, roughly two fifths seen once. The material sequenced was blood. The receptors shown here come from a human donor in good health. The CDR3 runs from the conserved cysteine through the conserved F or W. D genes are given only for firm matches. Clone size is given for some rows only: seen once, a few or many times, or a class if the clone is expanded.

TRBJ1-5 TRBV15 - - CATSRDNQPQHF TGTGCCACCAGCAGAGACAATCAGCCCCAGCATTTT
TRBJ1-5 TRBV13 - few CASSLAGSNQPQHF TGTGCCAGCAGCTTAGCTGGGAGCAATCAGCCCCAGCATTTT
TRBJ2-7 TRBV15 TRBD2 few CATSRTLAGAYEQYF TGTGCCACCAGCAGAACGCTAGCGGGGGCCTACGAGCAGTACTTC
TRBJ1-2 TRBV19 - few CASRPTRQDNYGYTF TGTGCCAGTAGACCGACCCGACAAGATAACTATGGCTACACCTTC
TRBJ2-3 TRBV15 - - CATSRRASTDTQYF TGTGCCACCAGCAGGCGGGCTAGCACAGATACGCAGTATTTT
TRBJ2-5 TRBV6-2/TRBV6-3 TRBD2 medium-sized CASRTSGGAETQYF TGTGCCAGTAGGACTAGCGGGGGGGCAGAGACCCAGTACTTC
TRBJ2-5 TRBV11-2 - - CASSLGIQETQYF TGTGCCAGCAGCTTAGGGATCCAAGAGACCCAGTACTTC
TRBJ2-5 TRBV5-1 TRBD2 - CASSHGLAGDETQYF TGCGCCAGCAGCCACGGACTAGCAGGGGACGAGACCCAGTACTTC
TRBJ1-2 TRBV6-2/TRBV6-3 TRBD1 - CASVETGGFYGYTF TGTGCCAGCGTTGAGACAGGGGGCTTTTATGGCTACACCTTC
TRBJ2-1 TRBV7-9 TRBD1 - CASSDRGPNDQFF TGTGCCAGCAGCGACAGGGGGCCTAATGATCAGTTCTTC
TRBJ1-2 TRBV10-3 - - CAITGPGRGYTF TGTGCCATCACGGGACCCGGAAGAGGCTACACCTTC
TRBJ1-2 TRBV12-3/TRBV12-4 - - CASTETGPFGYTF TGTGCCAGCACCGAAACAGGGCCATTCGGCTACACCTTC
TRBJ2-7 TRBV6-6 TRBD2 - CASSSPPERETGEQYF TGTGCCAGCAGTTCCCCCCCTGAGCGGGAGACGGGGGAGCAGTACTTC
TRBJ2-1 TRBV18 - few CASSPPVGSSYNEQFF TGTGCCAGCTCACCACCAGTAGGTAGCTCCTACAATGAGCAGTTCTTC
TRBJ2-7 TRBV18 TRBD1 - CASSPGTGTYEQYF TGTGCCAGCTCACCCGGGACAGGAACCTACGAGCAGTACTTC
TRBJ2-1 TRBV6-1 TRBD2 - CASSEWLAGGPNEQFF TGTGCCAGCAGTGAATGGCTAGCGGGAGGGCCAAATGAGCAGTTCTTC
TRBJ1-2 TRBV18 TRBD1 - CASSPSTGGHGYTF TGTGCCAGCTCACCTTCGACAGGGGGCCATGGCTACACCTTC
TRBJ1-2 TRBV6-5 - - CAIPRTGTSGYGYTF TGTGCCATTCCGCGCACGGGCACCTCTGGGTATGGCTACACCTTC
TRBJ1-1 TRBV19 - - CASSSGRASNTEAFF TGTGCCAGTAGTTCCGGCAGGGCTAGTAACACTGAAGCTTTCTTT
TRBJ2-7 TRBV6-2/TRBV6-3 TRBD1 - CASRIGQGSYEQYF TGTGCCAGCAGAATAGGACAGGGGAGCTACGAGCAGTACTTC
TRBJ2-7 TRBV6-1 - - CASSQEDGNTYEQYF TGTGCCAGCAGTCAAGAGGACGGAAACACCTACGAGCAGTACTTC
TRBJ2-2 TRBV6-5 - - CASSYSPPGHALNTGELFF TGTGCCAGCAGTTACTCGCCCCCGGGACACGCGTTGAACACCGGGGAGCTGTTTTTT
TRBJ2-7 TRBV30 - - CAWSAQGYEQYF TGTGCCTGGAGTGCTCAGGGCTACGAGCAGTACTTC
TRBJ2-1 TRBV7-9 TRBD2 - CASSSRAGLAYNEQFF TGTGCCAGCAGCTCACGCGCGGGACTAGCGTACAATGAGCAGTTCTTC
TRBJ1-3 TRBV7-7 TRBD1 - CASSLDRGSNTIYF TGTGCCAGCAGCTTAGACAGGGGGTCGAACACCATATATTTT
TRBJ2-7 TRBV5-4 - - CASSLGSNGYEQYF TGTGCCAGCAGCTTGGGTAGCAATGGGTACGAGCAGTACTTC
TRBJ2-7 TRBV18 - few CASSPVGYEQYF TGTGCCAGCTCACCAGTTGGGTACGAGCAGTACTTC
TRBJ2-1 TRBV19 TRBD2 medium-sized CASTSGLTGDPFF TGTGCCAGTACTAGCGGCCTAACCGGCGATCCGTTCTTC
TRBJ2-5 TRBV5-4 - - CASSPSGYEAQYF TGTGCCAGCAGCCCGTCCGGGTACGAAGCCCAGTACTTC
TRBJ1-5 TRBV6-2/TRBV6-3 TRBD1 - CASTWGQENQPQHF TGTGCCAGCACCTGGGGACAGGAGAATCAGCCCCAGCATTTT
TRBJ1-6 TRBV5-4 - - CASSSPGGDYNSPLHF TGTGCCAGCAGCTCTCCTGGAGGGGATTATAATTCACCCCTCCACTTT
TRBJ2-1 TRBV11-1 - medium-sized CASSPRGAYNEQFF TGTGCCAGCAGCCCCAGGGGGGCATACAATGAGCAGTTCTTC
TRBJ2-5 TRBV5-6 TRBD2 - CASTSGTSESPQYF TGTGCCAGCACGTCCGGGACTAGCGAATCACCCCAGTACTTC
TRBJ2-1 TRBV29-1 - large CSAMPGTTGGEQFF TGCAGCGCTATGCCCGGGACCACCGGGGGAGAGCAGTTCTTC
TRBJ2-3 TRBV7-6 TRBD2 - CASSLIAGGDTQYF TGTGCCAGCAGCTTAATAGCGGGAGGAGATACGCAGTATTTT
TRBJ1-1 TRBV19 TRBD1 - CASSKRDRGLTEAFF TGTGCCAGTAGTAAGAGGGACAGGGGACTCACTGAAGCTTTCTTT
TRBJ1-2 TRBV29-1 - few CSVETVPGRYGYTF TGCAGCGTTGAAACGGTTCCAGGGAGGTATGGCTACACCTTC
TRBJ2-6 TRBV6-5 - medium-sized CASSYRGPPTGANVLTF TGTGCCAGCAGTTACAGGGGACCTCCGACTGGGGCCAACGTCCTGACTTTC
TRBJ1-6 TRBV19 - few CASRGVRTDINSPLHF TGTGCCAGTAGGGGGGTTCGGACGGATATTAATTCACCCCTCCACTTT
TRBJ2-7 TRBV5-6 - - CASSLASYEQYF TGTGCCAGCAGCTTGGCGTCCTACGAGCAGTACTTC
TRBJ2-1 TRBV7-2 TRBD2 - CASSHAGTNAYEQFF TGTGCCAGCAGCCACGCCGGGACTAATGCCTACGAGCAGTTCTTC
TRBJ2-3 TRBV6-5 - few CASSPPGQDTQYF TGTGCCAGCAGTCCCCCGGGACAAGATACGCAGTATTTT
TRBJ2-2 TRBV29-1 - large CSARTGDGTGELFF TGCAGCGCTAGGACGGGAGATGGTACCGGGGAGCTGTTTTTT
TRBJ2-3 TRBV19 TRBD1 - CASRITGGTDTQYF TGTGCCAGTAGAATAACAGGGGGCACAGATACGCAGTATTTT
TRBJ2-1 TRBV27 - - CASREVVGQGGSYNEQFF TGTGCCAGCAGGGAGGTGGTTGGGCAGGGTGGGTCCTACAATGAGCAGTTCTTC
TRBJ2-5 TRBV5-1 - - CASSLGGSIQETQYF TGCGCCAGCAGCTTGGGCGGGTCGATCCAAGAGACCCAGTACTTC
TRBJ2-2 TRBV5-4 TRBD1 - CASSEDRGVAGELFF TGTGCCAGCAGCGAGGACAGGGGGGTGGCCGGGGAGCTGTTTTTT
TRBJ1-6 TRBV6-1 - - CASRSGVNLPLHF TGTGCCAGCAGGTCAGGCGTAAATTTACCCCTCCACTTT
TRBJ2-7 TRBV6-2/TRBV6-3 - - CASTLGHTSSYEQYF TGTGCCAGCACCCTGGGACATACGAGCTCCTACGAGCAGTACTTC
TRBJ2-3 TRBV19 - medium-sized CASSRGDEEDTQYF TGTGCCAGTAGTAGGGGGGACGAAGAAGATACGCAGTATTTT
TRBJ2-7 TRBV19 - - CASSMLGSYEQYF TGTGCCAGTAGTATGTTAGGATCCTACGAGCAGTACTTC
TRBJ2-3 TRBV14 TRBD1 - CASSQARGLSSTDTQYF TGTGCCAGCAGCCAGGCCAGGGGGTTGTCTAGCACAGATACGCAGTATTTT
TRBJ2-7 TRBV11-1 - medium-sized CASRQSSSYEQYF TGTGCCAGTCGACAGTCGAGCTCCTACGAGCAGTACTTC
TRBJ2-3 TRBV30 - few CACSGVGTDTQYF TGTGCTTGCTCAGGGGTAGGCACAGATACGCAGTATTTT
TRBJ2-1 TRBV6-5 TRBD1 - CASSYSSGTGNEQFF TGTGCCAGCAGTTACTCCTCCGGGACAGGGAATGAGCAGTTCTTC
TRBJ2-3 TRBV6-1 TRBD2 - CATEAGEADTQYF TGTGCCACCGAAGCGGGAGAGGCAGATACGCAGTATTTT
TRBJ2-7 TRBV29-1 - medium-sized CSALQGPLGEQYF TGCAGCGCCCTACAGGGACCTTTAGGCGAGCAGTACTTC